Below are 11 T cell receptor beta chains sequenced from a single sample in a study of cytomegalovirus exposure and HLA in healthy donors (dated by TCRdb to 2016 to 2017). Libraries were made using the immunoSEQ multiplex PCR assay. A mixture of 60 forward primers for TCR Vbeta segments and 13 reverse primers for TCR Jbeta segments was used in the multiplex PCR. Sourced from immuneACCESS, this table was stored by TCRdb with only in-frame sequences that have V and J called. A share of the clones is absent; for the studies checked, an unresolved V gene accounts for under half, and the remainder has no known explanation. This sample's table carries under 200,000 clones. Together, the top ten hold approximately 6.4% of the sample. Sequencing input: PBMCs. The source of these receptors is a man younger than 45 in good health and CMV-seronegative.

V and J are TRBV12-5 and TRBJ2-5; D not certain. Judging by the DNA end, TRBJ2-7 fits better; the J call may be wrong. CDR3 length equals 15 residues. CDR1 and CDR2 (germline): LGHNT, FRNRAP. This chain's CDR3 is CASRKTRPGGDEQYF. Written as DNA, the CDR3 is TGTGCTAGTAGGAAAACCCGGCCCGGCGGAGACGAGCAGTACTTC.

The rearrangement uses TRBV10-3 and TRBJ1-1; D unresolved. Germline V gives CDR1 ENHRY, CDR2 SYGVKD. V was clipped by 2 bases and J by 4 bases, with 14 bases between them. This CDR3 contains 15 residues. CDR3 nucleotide sequence: TGTGCCATCAGTGAGGGGGTGGGGAGGTCCACTGAAGCTTTCTTT. Translation gives CAISEGVGRSTEAFF.

The chain employs TRBV2 and TRBJ2-2, with TRBD1 identical over 7 bases. With V trimmed by 6 bases and J by 9 bases, 7 bases remained unmatched. Per germline, CDR1 SNHLY and CDR2 FYNNEI. The CDR3 spans 13 residues. The CDR3: CASSGQDLRELFF. The CDR3 bases are TGTGCCAGCAGCGGACAGGATTTAAGGGAGCTGTTTTTT.

The genes are TRBV18 and TRBJ1-2; 8 bases agree with TRBD1. The ends lost 3 bases at V and 1 base at J; junction bases unmatched: 1. The CDR3 spans 14 residues. The germline V gene encodes CDR1 KGHSH and CDR2 LQKENI. The CDR3 region has the DNA TGTGCCAGCTCACCTGACAGGGGTAACTATGGCTACACCTTC. It yields the protein CASSPDRGNYGYTF.

The V gene is TRBV7-8, the J gene TRBJ2-7, with a possible D match to TRBD2 (6 bases). This CDR3 spans 14 amino acids. In germline, CDR1 is SGHVS, CDR2 FQNEAQ. The V end was cut by 4 bases, the J end by 1 base, with 11 bases between. The CDR3 reads CASSSPGESYEQYF. The CDR3 DNA follows: TGTGCCAGCAGCTCCCCGGGAGAATCCTACGAGCAGTACTTC.

The CDR3 here is CASSPRGGLANNEQFF. In DNA, the CDR3 is TGTGCCAGCAGCCCAAGGGGGGGACTGGCAAACAATGAGCAGTTCTTC. The chain combines TRBV7-7 with TRBJ2-1; maybe TRBD2 (7 bases). CDR1 is SSHAT and CDR2 is FNYEAQ in the germline V gene (reference sequence). The CDR3 spans 16 residues. V gave up 5 bases and J gave up 5 bases, with 19 bases separating them.

To note about this clone: Relative to the germline gene, one junction end is altered; a read error may explain this. The chain recombines TRBV7-7 with TRBJ2-5; perhaps TRBD2 as D (5 bases). The CDR3 is 15 residues long. Germline values: CDR1 SSHAT, CDR2 FNYEAQ (reference sequence). In DNA, the CDR3 is TGTGCCAGCAGCCCCCGGATCGGGGAACAAGAGACCCCGTACTTC. Its translation is CASSPRIGEQETPYF.

The chain has TRBV10-3 and TRBJ2-3, with TRBD2 matching 11 bases. V lost 4 bases and J lost 4; bases outside the gene matches: 4. Per the germline V gene, CDR1 is ENHRY and CDR2 is SYGVKD. The CDR3 runs to 15 residues. The CDR3 is CAISGLAGFSDTQYF. CDR3 sequence (DNA): TGTGCCATCAGTGGACTAGCGGGGTTCTCAGATACGCAGTATTTT.

The gene calls are TRBV9 and TRBJ2-1, with 8 positions matching TRBD1. V trimming: 0 bases; J trimming: 2 bases; junction bases outside the gene matches: 7. The germline CDR1 and CDR2 sequences are SGDLS and YYNGEE. This CDR3 region has 17 residues. CDR3 bases: TGTGCCAGCAGCGTAGCGACAGGGGTATTTCCCTACAATGAGCAGTTCTTC. It codes for CASSVATGVFPYNEQFF.

The chain employs TRBV19 and TRBJ2-7; 8 nucleotides align to TRBD2. CDR1 and CDR2 (germline): LNHDA, SQIVND (reference sequence). The V and J ends lost 4 bases and 4 bases, in that order; junction bases with no gene match: 9. The CDR3 loop spans 15 amino acids. The CDR3 DNA reads TGTGCCAGTAGTACCGGGGCTAGCGGGTCGTACGAGCAGTACTTC. The encoded protein is CASSTGASGSYEQYF.

V is TRBV4-1 and J is TRBJ2-1; perhaps TRBD1 as D (5 bases). The CDR3 spans 14 residues. The V and J ends lost 8 bases and 5 bases respectively, with 16 bases between them. Germline-derived CDR1 and CDR2 are MGHRA and YSYEKL. This CDR3 is CASLLRLGHNEQFF. The CDR3, as DNA: TGCGCCAGCCTCCTGCGGTTGGGGCACAATGAGCAGTTCTTC.